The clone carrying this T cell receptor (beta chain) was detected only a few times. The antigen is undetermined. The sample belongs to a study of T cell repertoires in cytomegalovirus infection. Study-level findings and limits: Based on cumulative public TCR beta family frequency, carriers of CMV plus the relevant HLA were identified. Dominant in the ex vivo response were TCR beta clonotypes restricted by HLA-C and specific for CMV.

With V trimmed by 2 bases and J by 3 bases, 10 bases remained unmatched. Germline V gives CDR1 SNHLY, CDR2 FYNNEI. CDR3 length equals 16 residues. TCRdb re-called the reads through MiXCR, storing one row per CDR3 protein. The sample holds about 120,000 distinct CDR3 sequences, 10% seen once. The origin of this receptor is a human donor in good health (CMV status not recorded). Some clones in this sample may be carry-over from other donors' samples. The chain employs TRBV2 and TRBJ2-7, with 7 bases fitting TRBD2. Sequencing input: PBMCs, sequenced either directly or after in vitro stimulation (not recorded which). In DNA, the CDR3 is TGTGCCAGCAGTGAAATTGGAGCGGGAAGCCGCTACGAGCAGTACTTC. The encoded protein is CASSEIGAGSRYEQYF. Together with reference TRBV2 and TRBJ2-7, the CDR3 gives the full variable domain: EPEVTQTPSHQVTQMGQEVILRCVPISNHLYFYWYRQILGQKVEFLVSFYNNEISEKSEIFDDQFSVERPDGSNFTLKIRSTKLEDSAMYFCASSEIGAGSRYEQYFGPGTRLTVT.